This T cell receptor beta chain was found in a study of shared clonotypes between healthy human individuals. Clones were read by immunoSEQ multiplex PCR, and TCRdb kept only the in-frame ones, dropping some. The sample lists around 1.4 million clones; approximately 98.5% were seen once. The CDR3 is 12 residues long. The germline V gene has CDR1 MGHDK and CDR2 SYGVNS. V lost 0 bases, J lost 7 bases, and 6 bases lay in between. Sequencing was done on a sample of naive CD4+ T cells sorted from blood. Noted subset: CD45RA+ positively selected. This sequence originates from a man aged 25 to 40 in good health. This rearrangement joins TRBV25-1 to TRBJ2-5; D not resolved. As DNA, the CDR3 is TGTGCCAGCAGTGAATATAAGGGGACCCAGTACTTC. Its protein is CASSEYKGTQYF.